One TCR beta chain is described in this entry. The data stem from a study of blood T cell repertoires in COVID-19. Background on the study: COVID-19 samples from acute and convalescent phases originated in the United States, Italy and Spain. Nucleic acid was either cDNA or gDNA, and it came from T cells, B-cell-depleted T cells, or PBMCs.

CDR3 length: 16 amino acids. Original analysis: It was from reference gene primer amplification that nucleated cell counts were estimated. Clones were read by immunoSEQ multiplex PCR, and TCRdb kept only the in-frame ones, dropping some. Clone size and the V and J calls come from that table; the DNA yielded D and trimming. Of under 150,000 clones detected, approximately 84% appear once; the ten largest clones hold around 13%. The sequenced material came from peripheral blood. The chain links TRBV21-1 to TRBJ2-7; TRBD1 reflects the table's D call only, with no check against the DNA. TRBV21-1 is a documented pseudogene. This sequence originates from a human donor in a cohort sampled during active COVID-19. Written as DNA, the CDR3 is TGTGCCAGCAGCGACGGTTGGACAGGGGGCTGCTACGAGCAGTACTTC. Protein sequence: CASSDGWTGGCYEQYF.